The 30 T cell receptor beta chains in this list originate from one sample, sequenced in a study of T-cell memory formation after mild COVID-19. TCRdb passed the 5' RACE reads through MiXCR, listing each CDR3 protein once. Among 68,000 or so distinct CDR3 sequences listed, over 15% were seen once. The material sequenced was PBMCs or a T cell subset sorted from them (not recorded which). The receptors were sampled from an adult woman who had mild COVID-19 (a few samples of this study predate the infection). Cell type and time point are not known.

The CDR3 region is CATSSRASGIHRTGELFF. For the CDR3, the DNA is TGTGCCACCTCAAGTAGGGCTAGCGGGATCCACAGGACCGGGGAGCTGTTTTTT. The chain recombines TRBV24-1 with TRBJ2-2, with 9 positions matching TRBD2. Germline V gene data show CDR1 as KGHDR and CDR2 as SFDVKD. This CDR3 spans 18 amino acids. V shed 9 bases and J 5 bases; nucleotides not matched to a gene: 18.

This clonotype has more than one count but fewer than ten. The chain carries TRBV7-6 and TRBJ2-3; D could derive from TRBD1 or TRBD2 (6 bases each). CDR1 is SGHVS, CDR2 FNYEAQ, per germline. The CDR3 has 15 amino acids. Trimming pared 4 bases from V and 2 bases from J, leaving 13 bases between. The CDR3 DNA reads as TGTGCCAGCAGCTCTCCGGGGGACAACACAGATACGCAGTATTTT. Translated: CASSSPGDNTDTQYF.

The sample holds a few counts of this clonotype. The gene calls are TRBV27 and TRBJ2-7, with TRBD1 identical over 10 bases. V lost 6 bases to trimming and J lost 4 bases; unmatched junction nucleotides: 6. Per the germline V gene, CDR1 is MNHEY and CDR2 is SMNVEV (reference sequence). CDR3 length equals 14 residues. Here the CDR3 reads CASSSGQGRYEQYF. CDR3 nucleotide sequence: TGTGCCAGCAGCTCGGGACAGGGGCGTTACGAGCAGTACTTC.

The chain has TRBV12-3 or TRBV12-4 and TRBJ2-7; possible D gene TRBD2, 6 bases. Trimming took off 6 bases at V and 4 bases at J, with 22 bases between the two ends. The CDR3 has 16 amino acids. CDR3: CASSPGAAGPSYEQYF. The CDR3 bases are TGTGCCAGCAGCCCCGGGGCAGCGGGTCCGTCATACGAGCAGTACTTC.

The chain employs TRBV27 and TRBJ2-7; the D gene is possibly TRBD2 (5 bases). Trimming removed 5 bases at V and 7 bases at J, with 18 bases between. The CDR3 has 14 residues. Per germline, CDR1 MNHEY and CDR2 SMNVEV (reference sequence). CDR3 sequence reads: CASSPLPPTGEQYF. The CDR3 nucleotides are TGTGCCAGCAGTCCGCTTCCCCCGACGGGGGAGCAGTACTTC.

This chain joins TRBV29-1 and TRBJ2-3; no reliable D call. The CDR3 contains 10 residues. The germline V and J ends were trimmed by 4 bases and 5 bases, with 4 bases remaining between them. CDR1 is SQVTM, CDR2 ANQGSEA, per germline. CDR3 sequence (DNA): TGCAGCGTTGGAATAGATACGCAGTATTTT. It yields the protein CSVGIDTQYF.

This clonotype appeared a few times. V gene TRBV12-3 or TRBV12-4 combines with J gene TRBJ1-5; no clear D gene. This CDR3 has 15 amino acids. V was clipped by 4 bases and J by 0 bases, with 10 bases between them. The CDR3 DNA sequence: TGTGCCAGCAGTTCTACTTTCTATAGCAATCAGCCCCAGCATTTT. It encodes CASSSTFYSNQPQHF.

This clonotype has just a few counts. This chain joins TRBV7-9 and TRBJ2-3; D ambiguous. CDR1 is SEHNR and CDR2 is FQNEAQ in the germline V gene (reference sequence). The CDR3 consists of 11 residues. V shed 3 bases and J shed 6 bases, with 4 bases lying between them. CDR3 amino acids: CASSFQDTQYF. DNA of the CDR3: TGTGCCAGCAGCTTCCAGGATACGCAGTATTTT.

The chain is built from TRBV10-3 and TRBJ1-1; D unresolved. The CDR3 is 15 amino acids. Germline CDR1 and CDR2: ENHRY and SYGVKD. V shed 6 bases and J shed 1 base, with 15 bases lying between them. CDR3 protein: CAIRDQGRENTEAFF. The CDR3 DNA follows: TGTGCCATCAGAGACCAAGGACGGGAGAACACTGAAGCTTTCTTT.

This clonotype showed up just a few times. The V call is TRBV7-9, the J call TRBJ2-7, with TRBD1 identical over 9 bases. This CDR3 comprises 14 residues. The germline gives CDR1 SEHNR, CDR2 FQNEAQ (reference sequence). The V gene end was trimmed by 5 bases and the J gene end by 3 bases; junction bases not matched to a gene: 5. For the CDR3, the DNA is TGTGCCAGCAGCGACCGGGACAGGGTCTACGAGCAGTACTTC. Amino acid sequence: CASSDRDRVYEQYF.

V and J are TRBV25-1 and TRBJ2-1; the D is unclear. Germline CDR1 is MGHDK and CDR2 is SYGVNS. V was trimmed by 5 bases and J by 9 bases, leaving 11 bases between them. The CDR3 runs to 12 residues. Here the CDR3 reads CASSSGFSEQFF. CDR3 in DNA: TGTGCCAGCAGTAGTGGGTTCAGTGAGCAGTTCTTC. The full variable domain, its missing parts supplied by reference TRBV25-1 and TRBJ2-1, is EADIYQTPRYLVIGTGKKITLECSQTMGHDKMYWYQQDPGMELHLIHYSYGVNSTEKGDLSSESTVSRIRTEHFPLTLESARPSHTSQYLCASSSGFSEQFFGPGTRLTVL.

For the CDR3, the DNA is TGTGCCAGCAGCCAGACTAGCGGGGGCCCCGGGGAGCTGTTTTTT. Translation: CASSQTSGGPGELFF. This rearrangement joins TRBV7-9 to TRBJ2-2, with 12 positions matching TRBD2. The V segment lost 5 bases and the J segment 6 bases; nucleotides outside the gene matches: 4. CDR3 size: 15 residues. CDR1 SEHNR and CDR2 FQNEAQ come from the germline V gene (reference sequence).

This clonotype was recorded a few times. Here the CDR3 DNA reads TGCGCCAGCAGCCCTCAGGACAGATTCTACGAGCAGTACTTC. Translating gives CASSPQDRFYEQYF. The rearrangement links TRBV5-1 to TRBJ2-7; possible D gene TRBD1, 6 bases. CDR1 and CDR2 from the germline V gene are SGHRS and YFSETQ. The CDR3 spans 14 residues. Trimming left V 4 bases short and J 3 bases short, with 14 bases between.

The chain uses TRBV12-3 or TRBV12-4 and TRBJ2-7, with 9 nucleotides matching TRBD2. The CDR3 contains 15 residues. Trimming removed 4 bases from V and 0 bases from J; junction bases left unmatched: 4. The CDR3 DNA sequence: TGTGCCAGCAGTTCAACTAGCGGGTTCTCCTACGAGCAGTACTTC. Protein product: CASSSTSGFSYEQYF.

This clonotype was counted between two and nine times. The chain couples TRBV20-1 to TRBJ2-1, with 12 positions matching TRBD2. Germline loops: CDR1 DFQATT, CDR2 SNEGSKA (reference sequence). Trimming removed 5 bases from V and 8 bases from J; junction bases left unmatched: 10. The CDR3 extends over 15 amino acids. CDR3 region: CSARLAGGALDEQFF. CDR3 in DNA: TGCAGTGCTCGTCTAGCGGGAGGGGCACTGGATGAGCAGTTCTTC.

This clonotype occurred a few times. V gene TRBV5-1 combines with J gene TRBJ1-1; D not resolved. The germline V gene has CDR1 SGHRS and CDR2 YFSETQ. The CDR3 runs to 15 residues. V lost 4 bases to trimming and J lost 0 bases, with 13 bases between them. This CDR3 is CASSPWGEMNTEAFF. The DNA of the CDR3 is TGCGCCAGCAGCCCCTGGGGAGAGATGAACACTGAAGCTTTCTTT.

This clonotype was found a few times. The J gene is TRBJ1-2, the V gene TRBV20-1; 8 nucleotides line up with TRBD1. V was clipped by 7 bases and J by 2 bases; unmatched bases: 21. The germline V gene has CDR1 DFQATT and CDR2 SNEGSKA (reference sequence). This CDR3 region has 18 residues. The CDR3: CSVSQQDRGWSGNYGYTF. The DNA for the CDR3 is TGCAGTGTTTCCCAACAAGACAGGGGATGGTCTGGGAACTATGGCTACACCTTC.

This clonotype was seen only a few times. J is TRBJ2-1 and V is TRBV12-3 or TRBV12-4; D gene ambiguous. Trimming removed 0 bases at V and 10 bases at J, with 13 bases between. The CDR3 covers 14 residues. The CDR3 DNA sequence: TGTGCCAGCAGTTTAGCAGGGCCGAGTTCCGAGCAGTTCTTC. Its translation is CASSLAGPSSEQFF.

The CDR3 nucleotides read TGTGCCAGCAGTTTCCTAGACACGGTCCAAGAGACCCAGTACTTC. Its translation is CASSFLDTVQETQYF. This chain joins TRBV27 and TRBJ2-5; the D is unclear. The CDR3 totals 15 residues. Deletions cut 3 bases from V and 1 base from J, with 12 bases between. Germline CDR1 reads MNHEY; CDR2 reads SMNVEV (reference sequence).

A few counts support this clonotype. V is TRBV7-2 and J is TRBJ2-3; 10 nucleotides align to TRBD2. Unmatched junction bases numbered 5, after V lost 4 bases and J lost 4 bases. This CDR3 contains 15 residues. CDR1 and CDR2 (germline): SGHTA, FQGNSA. The CDR3 here is CASSSSSGSSDTQYF. Here the CDR3 DNA reads TGTGCCAGCAGCTCTTCTAGCGGGAGCTCAGATACGCAGTATTTT.

This clonotype was observed a few times. The J gene is TRBJ2-7, the V gene TRBV13, with no clear D. Trimming left V 5 bases short and J 7 bases short, with 9 bases between. This CDR3 is built from 11 residues. CDR1 is PRHDT, CDR2 FYEKMQ, per germline (reference sequence). The CDR3 DNA sequence: TGTGCCAGCAGCCTCAGCGAAGAGCAGTACTTC. Its protein is CASSLSEEQYF.

The chain is built from TRBV6-5 and TRBJ2-1; 11 positions agree with TRBD2. V lost 6 bases and J lost 8; bases outside the gene matches: 6. Germline V gene lookup returns CDR1 MNHEY and CDR2 SVGAGI. CDR3 length equals 14 residues. CDR3 sequence: CASSPFSGRDEQFF. CDR3 DNA: TGTGCCAGCAGCCCTTTTAGCGGGAGGGATGAGCAGTTCTTC.

V gene TRBV4-3 combines with J gene TRBJ2-7; D is undetermined. V lost 0 bases and J lost 3, with 6 bases in between. This CDR3 has 13 residues. Looked up from germline, CDR1 is LGHNA and CDR2 is YSLEER. The CDR3 reads CASSQDLSYEQYF. As DNA, the CDR3 is TGCGCCAGCAGCCAAGATCTCAGCTACGAGCAGTACTTC.

CDR3 sequence reads: CASSTRYSRINNSPLHF. The CDR3 DNA follows: TGTGCCAGCAGCACGCGATACAGCCGAATCAATAATTCACCCCTCCACTTT. V and J are TRBV7-9 and TRBJ1-6, with D unclear. The CDR3 has 17 amino acids. The germline V gene encodes CDR1 SEHNR and CDR2 FQNEAQ (reference sequence). V was trimmed by 5 bases and J by 5 bases, leaving 19 bases between them.

This clonotype was observed a few times. This CDR3 reads CASGLVTSGIHNEQFF. The CDR3 coding sequence is TGTGCTAGTGGTTTGGTAACTAGCGGGATTCACAATGAGCAGTTCTTC. This sequence joins TRBV12-5 and TRBJ2-1, with 10 bases lining up with TRBD2. Germline assignment: CDR1 LGHNT and CDR2 FRNRAP. Losses at the gene ends were 0 bases for V and 5 bases for J; bases not matched to a gene: 4. The length of the CDR3 is 16 residues.

The V and J genes are TRBV20-1 and TRBJ2-7; weak D call: TRBD1 (6 bases). The CDR3 has 16 residues. Between the trimmed V and J ends, which lost 2 bases and 0 bases, there was a span of 17 bases. Per germline, CDR1 DFQATT and CDR2 SNEGSKA (reference sequence). The chain's CDR3 is CSARPMDTGFSYEQYF. In nucleotides, the CDR3 is TGCAGTGCTAGACCTATGGATACAGGGTTCTCCTACGAGCAGTACTTC.

This chain uses TRBV29-1 with TRBJ2-7, with TRBD2 as a possible D gene (6 bases). The CDR3 runs 13 residues. With 3 bases removed from V and 2 bases from J, the gap between germline ends came to 11 bases. Germline CDR1 reads SQVTM; CDR2 reads ANQGSEA. The CDR3 loop is CSVDLGGAYEQYF. The CDR3 nucleotides are TGCAGCGTTGACCTGGGGGGAGCCTACGAGCAGTACTTC.

The gene calls are TRBV7-9 and TRBJ2-2, with 7 bases lining up with TRBD2. Trimming removed 4 bases from V and 4 bases from J; junction bases left unmatched: 3. The CDR3 spans 14 residues. Per germline, CDR1 SEHNR and CDR2 FQNEAQ (reference sequence). The CDR3 DNA sequence: TGTGCCAGCAGCTCGGGACTACCCACCGGGGAGCTGTTTTTT. This sequence encodes CASSSGLPTGELFF.

This clonotype was observed at least ten times. V and J are TRBV7-9 and TRBJ2-1; perhaps D is TRBD1 or TRBD2 (5 bases each). Trimming took 4 bases from V and 0 from J, leaving 13 bases between them. Germline CDR1 and CDR2: SEHNR and FQNEAQ (reference sequence). The CDR3 sequence is 16 residues long. The CDR3 sequence is CASSSRDPHSYNEQFF. Written as DNA, the CDR3 is TGTGCCAGCAGCTCCCGGGACCCCCACTCCTACAATGAGCAGTTCTTC.

The rearrangement uses TRBV6-2 or TRBV6-3 and TRBJ2-1; tentative D call: TRBD2 (8 bases). Germline assignment: CDR1 MNHEY and CDR2 SVGEGT. CDR3 length: 13 residues. CDR3 sequence (DNA): TGTGCGAGCGGGGGAGGGGGCTGGAATGAGCAGTTCTTC. This codes for CASGGGGWNEQFF.